The TCR beta chain under discussion was sequenced for a study of T cells in Graves' hyperthyroidism and ophthalmopathy. About the study: Upon initial diagnosis and before any treatment, peripheral blood was collected.

Exclusion of patients followed from uncontrolled infection, other autoimmune disease, pregnancy or lactation. General study points: A median about 7 months before onset, the model predicted ophthalmopathy. Ophthalmopathy was told apart from stable hyperthyroidism by a 13 V-J model.

V lost 5 bases to trimming and J lost 0 bases, with 11 bases between them. CDR1 and CDR2 from the germline V gene are SGHRS and YFSETQ. CDR3 length equals 15 residues. This clonotype was detected a few times. The antigen is unknown. The CDR3 regions of TCR beta were amplified from RNA transcripts. The HTBI primer set was used in a first-round RT-PCR of the TCR CDR3. Each CDR3 protein gets one entry after TCRdb re-called the multiplex PCR reads with MiXCR. The data contain over 400,000 distinct CDR3 sequences, roughly 15% of them singletons. Sequenced sample: blood. The receptor was derived from a man aged 18 to 30 with Graves' ophthalmopathy. The rearrangement joins TRBV5-1 to TRBJ2-2; a weak D match, TRBD1 (6 bases). The CDR3 region is CASSLGHPNTGELFF. CDR3 nucleotide sequence: TGCGCCAGCAGTCTGGGACACCCGAACACCGGGGAGCTGTTTTTT.